Following are 25 T cell receptor beta chains from one sample sequenced in a study of control samples from healthy donors and cancer patients. Clones were sequenced by immunoSEQ multiplex PCR, and TCRdb holds only the in-frame ones, with some missing. The sample records roughly 120,000 clones, around 88% being singletons. The material sequenced was blood. These receptors all stem from a man aged 35 to 55 in good health.

The genes are TRBV18 and TRBJ1-1; D unclear. The CDR3 consists of 14 residues. The germline gives CDR1 KGHSH, CDR2 LQKENI. Trimming left V 6 bases short and J 1 base short, with 12 bases between. The DNA of the CDR3 is TGTGCCAGCTCGTTAGGACGGAAGAACACTGAAGCTTTCTTT. This gives the protein CASSLGRKNTEAFF.

The rearrangement uses TRBV2 and TRBJ1-6; possibly TRBD1 for D (5 bases). Germline V gene data show CDR1 as SNHLY and CDR2 as FYNNEI. The CDR3 totals 13 residues. V was trimmed by 7 bases and J by 6 bases, leaving 10 bases between them. CDR3 nucleotide sequence: TGTGCCAGCATGCAGGGTATTAATTCACCCCTCCACTTT. This encodes CASMQGINSPLHF.

The V call is TRBV4-2, the J call TRBJ1-5; tentative D call: TRBD1 (6 bases). The germline gives CDR1 LGHNA, CDR2 YNFKEQ. V lost 0 bases to trimming and J lost 7 bases, with 13 bases between them. CDR3 size: 15 residues. The CDR3 region is CASSQDPGARQPQHF. CDR3 DNA sequence: TGTGCCAGCAGCCAAGACCCGGGGGCACGGCAGCCCCAGCATTTT.

J is TRBJ1-6 and V is TRBV12-3 or TRBV12-4; D may be TRBD1 (5 bases). The CDR3 loop spans 13 amino acids. With 9 bases removed from V and 7 bases from J, the gap between germline ends came to 13 bases. CDR3 sequence: CASSGTENSPLHF. The CDR3 DNA reads as TGTGCCAGTTCCGGGACGGAGAATTCACCCCTCCACTTT.

The chain links TRBV30 to TRBJ2-7; TRBD1 is a possible D gene (5 bases). The CDR3 contains 11 residues. The germline V gene has CDR1 GTSNPN and CDR2 SVGIG (reference sequence). Trimming removed 5 bases at V and 3 bases at J, with 8 bases between. The DNA for the CDR3 is TGTGCCTGGGGTACAGGCTACGAGCAGTACTTC. Protein sequence: CAWGTGYEQYF.

The gene calls are TRBV21-1 and TRBJ2-7; the DNA was not compared with TRBD1, the D call given in the table. TRBV21-1 is tagged as a pseudogene. This CDR3 has 10 residues. CDR3 protein: CATPNYEQYF. In nucleotides, the CDR3 is TGTGCCACCCCCAACTACGAGCAGTACTTC.

This clone was seen many times. The chain links TRBV15 to TRBJ2-7, with D possibly TRBD1 on 6 matching bases. Germline CDR1 LNHNV, CDR2 YYDKDF (reference sequence). Trimming cost V 2 bases and J 2 bases, with 7 bases left between them. The CDR3 covers 13 residues. CDR3 nucleotides: TGTGCCACCAGCAGACAGGGGACCTACGAGCAGTACTTC. Amino acid sequence: CATSRQGTYEQYF. Using reference TRBV15 and TRBJ2-7 for the parts outside the CDR3, the full variable domain is DAMVIQNPRYQVTQFGKPVTLSCSQTLNHNVMYWYQQKSSQAPKLLFHYYDKDFNNEADTPDNFQSRRPNTSFCFLDIRSPGLGDTAMYLCATSRQGTYEQYFGPGTRLTVT.

This chain connects TRBV3-1 (or the pseudogene TRBV3-2) to TRBJ1-6; D not certain. The CDR3 has 12 amino acids. The germline V gene encodes CDR1 LGHDT and CDR2 YNNKEL (reference sequence). With 3 bases removed from V and 8 bases from J, the gap between germline ends came to 5 bases. This chain's CDR3 is CASSQQDSPLHF. As DNA, the CDR3 is TGTGCCAGCAGCCAGCAAGATTCACCCCTCCACTTT.

The chain combines TRBV6-2 or TRBV6-3 with TRBJ2-1; 7 bases align to TRBD2. Germline CDR1 reads MNHEY; CDR2 reads SVGEGT. J was trimmed by 9 bases and V by 1 base; bases with no gene match: 0. The length of the CDR3 is 12 residues. This CDR3 is CASSYWEGEQFF. The DNA of the CDR3 is TGTGCCAGCAGTTACTGGGAGGGTGAGCAGTTCTTC.

The chain links TRBV5-1 to TRBJ1-5; D is possibly TRBD1 (5 bases). V was pared by 1 base and J by 0 bases, with 8 bases between. CDR3 length equals 15 residues. Germline lookup yields CDR1 SGHRS and CDR2 YFSETQ. CDR3 residues: CASSLTGVSNQPQHF. As DNA, the CDR3 is TGCGCCAGCAGCTTGACAGGAGTTAGCAATCAGCCCCAGCATTTT.

Turning to this clone: The same CDR3 is also encoded by other DNA sequences in this sample. The chain joins TRBV7-9 to TRBJ2-1; D unresolved. V lost 6 bases and J 6 bases, leaving 12 bases between the germline ends. This CDR3 contains 13 residues. The germline gives CDR1 SEHNR, CDR2 FQNEAQ (reference sequence). The CDR3 DNA reads as TGTGCCAGCAGTTTAACGGCCGGCAATGAGCAGTTCTTC. It translates to CASSLTAGNEQFF. The full variable domain, with the rest looked up from reference TRBV7-9 and TRBJ2-1, is DTGVSQNPRHKITKRGQNVTFRCDPISEHNRLYWYRQTLGQGPEFLTYFQNEAQLEKSRLLSDRFSAERPKGSFSTLEIQRTEQGDSAMYLCASSLTAGNEQFFGPGTRLTVL.

V gene TRBV6-4 combines with J gene TRBJ1-1, with D perhaps matching TRBD1 (5 bases). Germline V gene data show CDR1 as MRHNA and CDR2 as SNTAGT. Trimming took 6 bases from V and 0 from J, leaving 8 bases between them. The length of the CDR3 is 13 residues. The CDR3 reads CASRMGLNTEAFF. The CDR3 region has the DNA TGTGCCAGCAGAATGGGACTGAACACTGAAGCTTTCTTT.

The V call is TRBV29-1, the J call TRBJ1-2; D perhaps matches TRBD1 (6 bases). CDR3 length: 11 residues. Trimming took 3 bases from V and 8 from J, leaving 10 bases between them. Germline assignment: CDR1 SQVTM and CDR2 ANQGSEA. The CDR3 DNA is TGCAGCGTTGAGGTAGACAGGGGCTACACCTTC. The encoded protein is CSVEVDRGYTF.

The chain joins TRBV15 to TRBJ2-6, with D possibly TRBD1 on 5 matching bases. The CDR3 has 16 residues. V dropped 0 bases and J dropped 2 bases, with 8 bases sitting between them. The germline V gene encodes CDR1 LNHNV and CDR2 YYDKDF (reference sequence). DNA of the CDR3: TGTGCCACCAGCAGAGATCGACAGACTGGGGCCAACGTCCTGACTTTC. Translating gives CATSRDRQTGANVLTF.

This clone occurred once. This sequence joins TRBV3-1 (or the pseudogene TRBV3-2) and TRBJ2-7; D not resolved. The CDR3 is 15 residues long. The V end was cut by 1 base, the J end by 0 bases, with 10 bases between. Germline CDR1 and CDR2: LGHDT and YNNKEL (reference sequence). The CDR3 DNA reads as TGTGCCAGCAGCCAAGTTTATCATAGCTCCTACGAGCAGTACTTC. Amino acid sequence: CASSQVYHSSYEQYF.

The chain links TRBV15 to TRBJ1-1; D gene uncertain. In germline, CDR1 is LNHNV, CDR2 YYDKDF (reference sequence). The CDR3 has 16 amino acids. V lost 0 bases to trimming and J lost 0 bases, with 11 bases between them. CDR3 protein: CATSREALRVNTEAFF. CDR3 DNA: TGTGCCACCAGCAGAGAAGCACTCCGTGTGAACACTGAAGCTTTCTTT.

The table lists this clone with a count of one. This chain connects TRBV4-2 to TRBJ2-7; 7 bases agree with TRBD1. Germline CDR1 reads LGHNA; CDR2 reads YNFKEQ. Trimming took 2 bases from V and 2 from J; bases not matched to a gene: 15. The CDR3 loop spans 18 amino acids. CDR3 DNA: TGTGCCAGCAGCCAACCGGGGACAGATGCGAATGGGCCCTACGAGCAGTACTTC. Translation gives CASSQPGTDANGPYEQYF.

This chain links TRBV24-1 with TRBJ2-5; no clear D gene. Germline V gene lookup returns CDR1 KGHDR and CDR2 SFDVKD. This CDR3 is 13 amino acids long. V lost 3 bases, J lost 2 bases, and 6 bases lay in between. CDR3 region: CATSDRAQETQYF. The CDR3 nucleotides are TGTGCCACCAGTGATCGGGCACAAGAGACCCAGTACTTC.

V and J are TRBV7-9 and TRBJ2-7, with 12 positions matching TRBD2. CDR3 length: 15 residues. J was trimmed by 4 bases and V by 5 bases; bases with no gene match: 6. Germline V gene sequence: CDR1 SEHNR, CDR2 FQNEAQ (reference sequence). In nucleotides, the CDR3 is TGTGCCAGCAGCGCCCAACTAGCGGGGGGTTACGAGCAGTACTTC. It encodes CASSAQLAGGYEQYF.

The genes are TRBV19 and TRBJ1-1; D is unclear. Germline V lookup: CDR1 LNHDA, CDR2 SQIVND (reference sequence). V was trimmed by 5 bases and J by 5 bases, leaving 9 bases between them. The CDR3 has 12 residues. CDR3 amino acids: CASSEAFTEAFF. Written as DNA, the CDR3 is TGTGCCAGTAGTGAAGCGTTTACTGAAGCTTTCTTT.

This clone has a single count. The genes are TRBV6-6 and TRBJ2-5, with 9 nucleotides matching TRBD2. The CDR3 runs 18 residues. Unmatched junction bases numbered 18, after V lost 5 bases and J lost 5 bases. Germline CDR1 and CDR2: MNHNY and SVGAGI (reference sequence). The CDR3 region is CASSHPGSGGGAGETQYF. The CDR3 coding sequence is TGTGCCAGCAGTCACCCGGGGTCAGGCGGGGGGGCCGGGGAGACCCAGTACTTC.

The chain couples TRBV29-1 to TRBJ1-1; TRBD1 agrees at 10 bases. Germline V gives CDR1 SQVTM, CDR2 ANQGSEA. The CDR3 totals 13 residues. V dropped 5 bases and J dropped 6; count of bases not matched to a gene: 6. Here the CDR3 reads CSVNGQGGAEAFF. The CDR3 DNA follows: TGCAGCGTTAACGGACAGGGGGGGGCTGAAGCTTTCTTT.

V is TRBV27 and J is TRBJ2-5, with a weak D call TRBD1 (6 bases). The CDR3 is 15 amino acids. The V end was cut by 5 bases, the J end by 5 bases, with 18 bases between. The germline V gene encodes CDR1 MNHEY and CDR2 SMNVEV (reference sequence). The CDR3 is CASSLNRNRVETQYF. The CDR3 region has the DNA TGTGCCAGCAGTCTAAATAGGAACAGGGTGGAGACCCAGTACTTC.

The V and J genes are TRBV3-1 (or the pseudogene TRBV3-2) and TRBJ2-2; the match to TRBD1 covers 9 bases. Germline lookup yields CDR1 LGHDT and CDR2 YNNKEL (reference sequence). V dropped 4 bases and J dropped 2; count of bases not matched to a gene: 5. This CDR3 region has 16 residues. The CDR3 DNA follows: TGTGCCAGCAGCCGAATGACAGGGGGTAACACCGGGGAGCTGTTTTTT. The encoded protein is CASSRMTGGNTGELFF.

The chain joins TRBV30 to TRBJ1-2; weak D call: TRBD1 (5 bases). The CDR3 is made up of 12 amino acids. V lost 0 bases and J 8 bases, leaving 10 bases between the germline ends. Germline V gene lookup returns CDR1 GTSNPN and CDR2 SVGIG (reference sequence). CDR3 nucleotides: TGTGCCTGGAGTGTGAATTCAGGGGGCTACACCTTC. Protein product: CAWSVNSGGYTF.